This T cell receptor beta chain was sequenced for a study of shared clonotypes between healthy human individuals. The donors were all Caucasian adults (living in Nashville, Tennessee). Using immunoSEQ multiplex PCR, the repertoire was profiled, and TCRdb retains in-frame clones only, with some absent. Of just over 2,000,000 clones in the sample, 90% to 95% are singletons; the top ten hold 0.1% to 0.15%. From germline, CDR1 is SGHRS and CDR2 YFSETQ. The CDR3 has 14 residues. Between the trimmed V and J ends, which lost 0 bases and 2 bases, there was a span of 8 bases. The J gene is TRBJ1-1, the V gene TRBV5-1; D ambiguous. The sequence derives from a man aged 18 to 35 in good health. The sequencing sample was made of naive CD4+ T cells sorted from blood. Indicated subset: CD45RA+ positively selected. For the CDR3, the DNA is TGCGCCAGCAGCTTGGGTTTACCCAACACTGAAGCTTTCTTT. As protein: CASSLGLPNTEAFF.